This is a list of T cell receptor beta chains from one sample in a study of shared clonotypes between healthy human individuals. Clones were read by immunoSEQ multiplex PCR, and TCRdb kept only the in-frame ones, dropping some. The sample contains a few million clones, around 93% of which appear only once. Sequenced material: naive CD8+ T cells from PBMCs. All receptors come from a man between 18 and 35 years old in good health. Some clones in this sample may be carry-over from other donors' samples. The CDR3 runs from the conserved cysteine through the conserved F or W. D genes are given only for firm matches. The size entry is marked missing in some rows and otherwise reads once, few, many or a size class.

>TRBJ1-3|-|TRBV29-1|TRBD1
CSAISTGEFGNTIYF
TGCAGCGCTATCTCGACAGGGGAGTTTGGAAACACCATATATTTT
>TRBJ2-5|-|TRBV7-9|-
CASSLGRRGAGIQETQYF
TGTGCCAGCAGCTTAGGTAGGAGAGGGGCCGGGATCCAAGAGACCCAGTACTTC
>TRBJ1-5|-|TRBV7-8|-
CASSLVGSQPQHF
TGTGCCAGCAGCTTAGTCGGGAGTCAGCCCCAGCATTTT
>TRBJ2-1|-|TRBV18|-
CASSPRLYEQFF
TGTGCCAGCTCACCAAGGCTATATGAGCAGTTCTTC
>TRBJ1-4|-|TRBV14|TRBD1
CASSRSRTGGHEKLFF
TGTGCCAGCAGCCGTTCCCGGACAGGGGGACATGAAAAACTGTTTTTT
>TRBJ2-7|-|TRBV19|TRBD2
CASSIVAGGGYEQYF
TGTGCCAGTAGTATCGTGGCGGGAGGGGGCTACGAGCAGTACTTC
>TRBJ2-7|-|TRBV29-1|-
CSVTLDGSYEQYF
TGCAGCGTTACCTTAGATGGGTCCTACGAGCAGTACTTC
>TRBJ2-2|-|TRBV9|-
CASSLGGSFTGELFF
TGTGCCAGCAGCCTAGGGGGGAGTTTCACCGGGGAGCTGTTTTTT
>TRBJ1-1|once|TRBV9|-
CASSVEWQAGTEAFF
TGTGCCAGCAGCGTAGAGTGGCAGGCGGGCACTGAAGCTTTCTTT
>TRBJ1-2|-|TRBV9|TRBD1
CASSGQGIYGYTF
TGTGCCAGCAGCGGACAGGGGATCTATGGCTACACCTTC
>TRBJ2-3|-|TRBV19|-
CASSIGGTSTDTQYF
TGTGCCAGTAGTATTGGGGGGACTAGCACAGATACGCAGTATTTT
>TRBJ1-2|-|TRBV6-1|-
CASSGTRYYGYTF
TGTGCCAGCAGTGGCACAAGATACTATGGCTACACCTTC
>TRBJ2-7|-|TRBV4-3|-
CASSVTHGRGYEQYF
TGCGCCAGCAGCGTCACTCACGGGAGAGGGTACGAGCAGTACTTC
>TRBJ1-2|-|TRBV7-9|-
CASSLEGSATLAGYGYTF
TGTGCCAGCAGCTTAGAGGGCTCGGCCACCTTAGCTGGTTATGGCTACACCTTC
>TRBJ2-2|-|TRBV4-3|TRBD1
CASSLDRVGGELFF
TGCGCCAGCAGCCTAGACAGGGTTGGGGGGGAGCTGTTTTTT